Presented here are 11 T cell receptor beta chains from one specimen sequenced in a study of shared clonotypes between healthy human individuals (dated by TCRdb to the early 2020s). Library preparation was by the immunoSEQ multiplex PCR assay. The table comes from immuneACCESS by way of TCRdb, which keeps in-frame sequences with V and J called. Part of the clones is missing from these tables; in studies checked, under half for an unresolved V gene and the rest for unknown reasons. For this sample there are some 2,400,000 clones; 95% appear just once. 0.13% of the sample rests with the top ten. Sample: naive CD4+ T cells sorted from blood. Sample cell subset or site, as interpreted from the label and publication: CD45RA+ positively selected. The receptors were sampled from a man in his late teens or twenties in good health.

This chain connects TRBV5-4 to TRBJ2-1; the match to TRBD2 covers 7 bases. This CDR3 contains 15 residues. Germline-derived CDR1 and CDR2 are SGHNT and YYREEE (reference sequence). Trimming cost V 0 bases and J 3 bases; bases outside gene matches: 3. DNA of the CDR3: TGTGCCAGCAGCTTGGTTCTAGCGGTCTACAATGAGCAGTTCTTC. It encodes CASSLVLAVYNEQFF.

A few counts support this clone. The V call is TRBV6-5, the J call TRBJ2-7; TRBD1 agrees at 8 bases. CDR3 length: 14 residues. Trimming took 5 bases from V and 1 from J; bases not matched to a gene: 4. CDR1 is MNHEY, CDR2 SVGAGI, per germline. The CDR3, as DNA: TGTGCCAGCAGTCTCCGGGACAGGTCCTACGAGCAGTACTTC. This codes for CASSLRDRSYEQYF.

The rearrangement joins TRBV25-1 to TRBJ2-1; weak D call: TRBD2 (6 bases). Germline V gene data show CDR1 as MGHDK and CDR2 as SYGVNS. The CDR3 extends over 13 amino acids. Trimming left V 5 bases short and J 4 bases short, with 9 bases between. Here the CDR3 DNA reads TGTGCCAGCAGTACGGACTATTACAATGAGCAGTTCTTC. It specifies CASSTDYYNEQFF.

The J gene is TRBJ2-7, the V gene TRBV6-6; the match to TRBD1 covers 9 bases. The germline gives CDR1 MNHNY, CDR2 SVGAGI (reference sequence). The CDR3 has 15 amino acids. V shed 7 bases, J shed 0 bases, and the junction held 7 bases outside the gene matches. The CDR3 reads CASKETGGYSYEQYF. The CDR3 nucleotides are TGTGCCAGCAAAGAGACAGGGGGGTACTCCTACGAGCAGTACTTC.

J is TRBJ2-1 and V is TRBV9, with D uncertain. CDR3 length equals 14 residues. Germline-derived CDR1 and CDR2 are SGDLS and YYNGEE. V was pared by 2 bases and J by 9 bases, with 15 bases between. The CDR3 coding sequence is TGTGCCAGCAGCGTGGGAATAGGACGAGGTGAGCAGTTCTTC. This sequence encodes CASSVGIGRGEQFF. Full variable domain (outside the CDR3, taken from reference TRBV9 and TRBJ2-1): DSGVTQTPKHLITATGQRVTLRCSPRSGDLSVYWYQQSLDQGLQFLIQYYNGEERAKGNILERFSAQQFPDLHSELNLSSLELGDSALYFCASSVGIGRGEQFFGPGTRLTVL.

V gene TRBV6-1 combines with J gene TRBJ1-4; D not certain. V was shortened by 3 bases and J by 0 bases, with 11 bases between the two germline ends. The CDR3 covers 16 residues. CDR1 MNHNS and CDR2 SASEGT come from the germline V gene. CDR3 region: CASSETRIPTNEKLFF. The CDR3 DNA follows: TGTGCCAGCAGTGAGACCAGGATACCAACTAATGAAAAACTGTTTTTT.

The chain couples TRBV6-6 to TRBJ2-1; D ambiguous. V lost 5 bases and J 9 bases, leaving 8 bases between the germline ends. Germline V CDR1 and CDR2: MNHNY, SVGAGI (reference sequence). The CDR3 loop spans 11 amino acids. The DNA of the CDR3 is TGTGCCAGCAGTAACGCTGGTGAGCAGTTCTTC. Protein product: CASSNAGEQFF.

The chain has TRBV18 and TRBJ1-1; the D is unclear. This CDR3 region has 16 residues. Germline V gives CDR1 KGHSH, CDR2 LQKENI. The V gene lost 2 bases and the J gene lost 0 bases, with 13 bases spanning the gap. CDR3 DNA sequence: TGTGCCAGCTCACCATCCCAGGTCTTAATGAACACTGAAGCTTTCTTT. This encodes CASSPSQVLMNTEAFF.

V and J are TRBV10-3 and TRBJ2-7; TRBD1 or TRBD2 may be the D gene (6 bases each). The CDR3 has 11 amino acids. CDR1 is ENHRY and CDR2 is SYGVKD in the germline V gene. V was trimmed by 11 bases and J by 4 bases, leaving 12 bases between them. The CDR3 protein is CALGGGYEQYF. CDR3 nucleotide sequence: TGTGCCCTCGGGGGCGGGTACGAGCAGTACTTC.

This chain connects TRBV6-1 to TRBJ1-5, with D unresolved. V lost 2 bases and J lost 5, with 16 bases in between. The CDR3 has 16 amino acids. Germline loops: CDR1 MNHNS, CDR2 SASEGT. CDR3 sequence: CASSERKGFVDQPQHF. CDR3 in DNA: TGTGCCAGCAGTGAAAGAAAGGGTTTCGTCGATCAGCCCCAGCATTTT.

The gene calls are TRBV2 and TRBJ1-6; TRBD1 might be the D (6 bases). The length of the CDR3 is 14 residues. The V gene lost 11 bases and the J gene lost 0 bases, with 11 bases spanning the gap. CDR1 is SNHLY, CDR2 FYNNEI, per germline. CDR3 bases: TGTGCCTGTACAGGGTCCTCCTATAATTCACCCCTCCACTTT. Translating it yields CACTGSSYNSPLHF. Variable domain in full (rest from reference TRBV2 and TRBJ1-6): EPEVTQTPSHQVTQMGQEVILRCVPISNHLYFYWYRQILGQKVEFLVSFYNNEISEKSEIFDDQFSVERPDGSNFTLKIRSTKLEDSAMYFCACTGSSYNSPLHFGNGTRLTVT.